The 26 T cell receptor beta chains presented below share a single source sample, sequenced in a study of blood T cell repertoires in COVID-19 (TCRdb year 2020). The library came from the immunoSEQ multiplex PCR assay. What TCRdb holds here is the immuneACCESS table cut down to in-frame rearrangements. Part of the clones is not present; checked against another copy, under half of the missing clones reflect an unresolved V gene, and the others are unexplained. This sample has roughly 97,000 clones in its table, and 90% of those were observed once. The ten largest account for 1.5% to 2% of the sample. Sequencing was performed on peripheral blood. These receptors all stem from a man between 60 and 75 years old with acute or convalescent COVID-19.

V usage is TRBV18 and J usage is TRBJ2-6, with TRBD1 matching 7 bases. Germline V lookup: CDR1 KGHSH, CDR2 LQKENI. V lost 5 bases and J lost 0; bases outside the gene matches: 13. CDR3 length: 19 amino acids. The CDR3 bases are TGTGCCAGCTCATCCCTCCGGGACAGACATTCCTCTGGGGCCAACGTCCTGACTTTC. Translating gives CASSSLRDRHSSGANVLTF.

The chain combines TRBV6-5 with TRBJ2-2; the D gene is possibly TRBD2 (5 bases). The CDR3 runs to 14 residues. Deletions cut 4 bases from V and 6 bases from J, with 12 bases between. The germline V gene has CDR1 MNHEY and CDR2 SVGAGI. As DNA, the CDR3 is TGTGCCAGCAGTTCCCACCTAGCCCCCGGGGAGCTGTTTTTT. As protein: CASSSHLAPGELFF.

This clone was observed a single time. This chain connects TRBV3-1 (or the pseudogene TRBV3-2) to TRBJ2-1; 10 bases agree with TRBD2. The V gene end was trimmed by 2 bases and the J gene end by 3 bases; junction bases not matched to a gene: 4. Germline loops: CDR1 LGHDT, CDR2 YNNKEL (reference sequence). This CDR3 has 16 residues. In DNA, the CDR3 is TGTGCCAGCAGCCAAATGAGCGGGGGGGGCTACAATGAGCAGTTCTTC. It encodes CASSQMSGGGYNEQFF.

This sequence joins TRBV30 and TRBJ1-4; a possible D gene is TRBD1 (5 bases). Per germline, CDR1 GTSNPN and CDR2 SVGIG (reference sequence). This CDR3 region has 15 residues. V dropped 0 bases and J dropped 10 bases, with 18 bases sitting between them. CDR3 bases: TGTGCCTGGAGTGTACACGGGGGAGATCTCGGAAAACTGTTTTTT. Protein: CAWSVHGGDLGKLFF.

The chain uses TRBV9 and TRBJ1-6, with no clear D. Germline lookup yields CDR1 SGDLS and CDR2 YYNGEE. V dropped 3 bases and J dropped 0 bases, with 10 bases sitting between them. The CDR3 extends over 16 amino acids. In DNA form, the CDR3 reads TGTGCCAGCAGCGACGATACAGCCTCCTATAATTCACCCCTCCACTTT. Its translation is CASSDDTASYNSPLHF.

The V and J genes are TRBV18 and TRBJ1-4; D unclear. With 0 bases removed from V and 6 bases from J, the gap between germline ends came to 8 bases. This CDR3 spans 14 amino acids. The germline gives CDR1 KGHSH, CDR2 LQKENI. CDR3 loop: CASSPPGSDEKLFF. In DNA, the CDR3 is TGTGCCAGCTCACCACCAGGCAGCGATGAAAAACTGTTTTTT. The entire variable domain, with the rest obtained from reference TRBV18 and TRBJ1-4, is as follows: NAGVMQNPRHLVRRRGQEARLRCSPMKGHSHVYWYRQLPEEGLKFMVYLQKENIIDESGMPKERFSAEFPKEGPSILRIQQVVRGDSAAYFCASSPPGSDEKLFFGSGTQLSVL.

The chain joins TRBV30 to TRBJ1-5; TRBD1 matches at 10 bases. CDR1 GTSNPN and CDR2 SVGIG come from the germline V gene (reference sequence). Germline trimming cut 0 bases from V and 2 bases from J; bases unmatched to any gene: 4. This CDR3 contains 16 residues. The CDR3 sequence: CAWSVIGTGGNQPQHF. CDR3 in DNA: TGTGCCTGGAGTGTGATTGGGACAGGGGGCAATCAGCCCCAGCATTTT.

The chain is built from TRBV15 and TRBJ1-5; D might be TRBD1 (6 bases). Germline values: CDR1 LNHNV, CDR2 YYDKDF (reference sequence). Trimming removed 0 bases from V and 7 bases from J, with 13 bases in between. This CDR3 is 15 amino acids long. The CDR3: CATSRDGGLRQPQHF. The CDR3 DNA reads as TGTGCCACCAGCAGAGATGGGGGCCTTAGGCAGCCCCAGCATTTT. The variable domain in full, with the rest retrieved from reference TRBV15 and TRBJ1-5, is DAMVIQNPRYQVTQFGKPVTLSCSQTLNHNVMYWYQQKSSQAPKLLFHYYDKDFNNEADTPDNFQSRRPNTSFCFLDIRSPGLGDTAMYLCATSRDGGLRQPQHFGDGTRLSIL.

The chain links TRBV6-5 to TRBJ2-2; 9 bases are shared with TRBD1. Trimming at V came to 8 bases and at J to 6 bases, leaving 10 bases not matched to a gene. Germline V gene data show CDR1 as MNHEY and CDR2 as SVGAGI. The CDR3 spans 15 residues. CDR3 nucleotide sequence: TGTGCCAGCTGGTTAGGGACAGGGATCGCCGGGGAGCTGTTTTTT. It translates to CASWLGTGIAGELFF.

This clone appeared a single time. This rearrangement joins TRBV10-3 to TRBJ1-4, with D possibly matching TRBD1 (5 bases). Trimming shortened V by 10 bases and J by 7 bases, and 13 bases separated the two germline ends. The CDR3 covers 12 residues. Germline lookup yields CDR1 ENHRY and CDR2 SYGVKD. The CDR3 DNA sequence: TGTGCCACGACATCCGGGGGTGAAAAACTGTTTTTT. Its protein product is CATTSGGEKLFF.

V gene TRBV11-3 combines with J gene TRBJ2-2; 11 bases are a match to TRBD1. Germline trimming cut 4 bases from V and 6 bases from J; bases unmatched to any gene: 1. Per the germline V gene, CDR1 is SGHNT and CDR2 is YENEEA. The CDR3 runs to 14 residues. CDR3 amino acids: CASSSGQGAGELFF. The CDR3 DNA follows: TGTGCCAGCAGCTCGGGACAGGGGGCCGGGGAGCTGTTTTTT.

The chain links TRBV12-3 or TRBV12-4 to TRBJ1-1; D unclear. Trimming shortened V by 5 bases and J by 7 bases, and 14 bases separated the two germline ends. The CDR3 length is 13 residues. CDR3 nucleotides: TGTGCCAGCAGTCACCGGGATGTGTTTGAAGCTTTCTTT. Protein sequence: CASSHRDVFEAFF.

This chain connects TRBV5-1 to TRBJ1-1, with 10 bases matching TRBD1. Unmatched junction bases numbered 10, after V lost 4 bases and J lost 1 base. The germline V gene encodes CDR1 SGHRS and CDR2 YFSETQ. This CDR3 is built from 17 residues. For the CDR3, the DNA is TGCGCCAGCAGCCCGGGGACAGGGGCCAACCGGAACACTGAAGCTTTCTTT. Translating it yields CASSPGTGANRNTEAFF. Together with reference TRBV5-1 and TRBJ1-1, the CDR3 gives the full variable domain: KAGVTQTPRYLIKTRGQQVTLSCSPISGHRSVSWYQQTPGQGLQFLFEYFSETQRNKGNFPGRFSGRQFSNSRSEMNVSTLELGDSALYLCASSPGTGANRNTEAFFGQGTRLTVV.

The rearrangement joins TRBV2 to TRBJ1-1, with 9 bases identical to TRBD1. After removal of 6 bases from V and 10 bases from J, the junction contained 3 bases not matched to a gene. CDR3 length equals 11 residues. Germline V gives CDR1 SNHLY, CDR2 FYNNEI. The CDR3 loop is CASREDRGAFF. The CDR3 region has the DNA TGTGCCAGCAGGGAGGACAGGGGAGCTTTCTTT.

J is TRBJ1-2 and V is TRBV18; D is unclear. The length of the CDR3 is 14 residues. V gave up 3 bases and J gave up 2 bases, with 10 bases separating them. Germline V gene data show CDR1 as KGHSH and CDR2 as LQKENI. The DNA of the CDR3 is TGTGCCAGCTCACCTGATCGGTCGAACTATGGCTACACCTTC. Translating gives CASSPDRSNYGYTF. Using reference TRBV18 and TRBJ1-2 for the parts outside the CDR3, the full variable domain is NAGVMQNPRHLVRRRGQEARLRCSPMKGHSHVYWYRQLPEEGLKFMVYLQKENIIDESGMPKERFSAEFPKEGPSILRIQQVVRGDSAAYFCASSPDRSNYGYTFGSGTRLTVV.

The table lists this clone with a count of one. This chain uses TRBV5-1 with TRBJ1-6, with TRBD1 identical over 8 bases. The CDR3 consists of 14 residues. V lost 7 bases, J lost 9 bases, and 9 bases stayed unmatched. Germline CDR1 reads SGHRS; CDR2 reads YFSETQ. The CDR3 spells CASRGTGVSSPLHF. The CDR3 nucleotides are TGCGCCAGCCGCGGGACAGGTGTTAGTTCACCCCTCCACTTT.

This clone appeared a single time. The chain has TRBV7-2 and TRBJ2-3; no clear D. Trimming pared 1 base from V and 3 bases from J, leaving 8 bases between. CDR1 and CDR2 from the germline V gene are SGHTA and FQGNSA. The CDR3 covers 14 residues. CDR3 protein: CASSLGSGTDTQYF. In DNA, the CDR3 is TGTGCCAGCAGCTTAGGGTCCGGGACAGATACGCAGTATTTT. The full variable domain, completed using reference TRBV7-2 and TRBJ2-3, is GAGVSQSPSNKVTEKGKDVELRCDPISGHTALYWYRQSLGQGLEFLIYFQGNSAPDKSGLPSDRFSAERTGGSVSTLTIQRTQQEDSAVYLCASSLGSGTDTQYFGPGTRLTVL.

V usage is TRBV7-2 and J usage is TRBJ1-6; D is unresolved. Germline V lookup: CDR1 SGHTA, CDR2 FQGNSA. The V gene lost 1 base and the J gene lost 10 bases, with 11 bases spanning the gap. This CDR3 has 14 amino acids. The CDR3 here is CASSLERWESPLHF. For the CDR3, the DNA is TGTGCCAGCAGCTTAGAACGTTGGGAGTCACCCCTCCACTTT.

V is TRBV7-9 and J is TRBJ2-3, with TRBD1 matching 9 bases. The ends lost 4 bases at V and 1 base at J; junction bases unmatched: 6. Germline CDR1 and CDR2: SEHNR and FQNEAQ (reference sequence). The CDR3 loop spans 16 amino acids. The CDR3 bases are TGTGCCAGCAGCTCCCCCCGGGACAGGGGCACAGATACGCAGTATTTT. Its translation is CASSSPRDRGTDTQYF.

This chain uses TRBV30 with TRBJ1-1; D perhaps matches TRBD1 (5 bases). In germline, CDR1 is GTSNPN, CDR2 SVGIG (reference sequence). The CDR3 is 14 residues long. V lost 3 bases, J lost 7 bases, and 18 bases lay in between. In DNA, the CDR3 is TGTGCCTGGAGCCCCTACCTGGCGGGGGGTGAAGCTTTCTTT. Amino acids: CAWSPYLAGGEAFF. Supplemented by reference TRBV30 and TRBJ1-1, the full variable domain reads SQTIHQWPATLVQPVGSPLSLECTVEGTSNPNLYWYRQAAGRGLQLLFYSVGIGQISSEVPQNLSASRPQDRQFILSSKKLLLSDSGFYLCAWSPYLAGGEAFFGQGTRLTVV.

The V and J genes are TRBV2 and TRBJ1-5, with 9 bases aligning to TRBD1. In germline, CDR1 is SNHLY, CDR2 FYNNEI. The CDR3 is made up of 13 amino acids. Trimming took 6 bases from V and 7 from J; bases not matched to a gene: 4. CDR3 protein: CASRGTGSQPQHF. The CDR3, as DNA: TGTGCCAGCAGAGGGACAGGGTCCCAGCCCCAGCATTTT.

This clone was counted between two and nine times. The chain combines TRBV12-3 or TRBV12-4 with TRBJ1-2; D might be TRBD1 (6 bases). The CDR3 sequence is 13 residues long. V lost 1 base and J 3 bases, leaving 6 bases between the germline ends. In DNA form, the CDR3 reads TGTGCCAGCAGTTTAGGACAGGACTATGGCTACACCTTC. Protein: CASSLGQDYGYTF.

The chain has TRBV6-5 and TRBJ1-1; D is unclear. V was trimmed by 6 bases and J by 2 bases, leaving 13 bases between them. The CDR3 totals 14 residues. Germline CDR1 MNHEY, CDR2 SVGAGI. The CDR3 here is CASRYSEVNTEAFF. CDR3 coding DNA: TGTGCCAGCAGATATTCAGAGGTAAACACTGAAGCTTTCTTT.

This chain links TRBV13 with TRBJ1-1; 7 nucleotides agree with TRBD1. Germline V CDR1 and CDR2: PRHDT, FYEKMQ (reference sequence). This CDR3 has 12 residues. J gave up 8 bases and V 5 bases, and 5 bases lay outside the gene matches. The CDR3 loop is CASSTWDREAFF. DNA of the CDR3: TGTGCCAGCAGCACATGGGACAGAGAAGCTTTCTTT.

The chain has TRBV6-5 and TRBJ2-3; 7 nucleotides agree with TRBD2. Germline V gives CDR1 MNHEY, CDR2 SVGAGI. V shed 0 bases, J shed 2 bases, and the junction held 5 bases outside the gene matches. The CDR3 sequence is 16 residues long. The CDR3 reads CASSYSSGANTDTQYF. CDR3 coding DNA: TGTGCCAGCAGTTACTCCAGCGGGGCTAACACAGATACGCAGTATTTT.

The rearrangement uses TRBV5-6 and TRBJ1-1, with TRBD1 identical over 7 bases. The CDR3 sequence is 14 residues long. Germline CDR1 is SGHDT and CDR2 is YYEEEE. V lost 3 bases to trimming and J lost 1 base; unmatched junction nucleotides: 3. In DNA form, the CDR3 reads TGTGCCAGCAGCTGGCGACAGGGGAACACTGAAGCTTTCTTT. It yields the protein CASSWRQGNTEAFF. Full variable domain (missing parts from reference TRBV5-6 and TRBJ1-1): DAGVTQSPTHLIKTRGQQVTLRCSPKSGHDTVSWYQQALGQGPQFIFQYYEEEERQRGNFPDRFSGHQFPNYSSELNVNALLLGDSALYLCASSWRQGNTEAFFGQGTRLTVV.